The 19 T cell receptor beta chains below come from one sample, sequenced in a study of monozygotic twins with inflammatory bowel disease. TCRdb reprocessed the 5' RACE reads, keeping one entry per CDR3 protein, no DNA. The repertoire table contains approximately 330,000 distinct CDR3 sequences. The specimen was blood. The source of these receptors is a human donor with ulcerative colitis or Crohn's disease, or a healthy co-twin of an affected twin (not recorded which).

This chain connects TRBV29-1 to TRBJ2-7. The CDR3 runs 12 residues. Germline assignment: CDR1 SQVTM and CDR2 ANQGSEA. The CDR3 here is CSVVQSSYEQYF.

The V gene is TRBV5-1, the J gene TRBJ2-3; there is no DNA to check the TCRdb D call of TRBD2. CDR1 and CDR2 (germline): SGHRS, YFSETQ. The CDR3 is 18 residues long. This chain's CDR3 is CASSRGLAGGRNTDTQYF.

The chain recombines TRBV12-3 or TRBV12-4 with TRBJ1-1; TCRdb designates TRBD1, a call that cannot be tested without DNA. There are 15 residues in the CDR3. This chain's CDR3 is CASSRQGDWNTEAFF.

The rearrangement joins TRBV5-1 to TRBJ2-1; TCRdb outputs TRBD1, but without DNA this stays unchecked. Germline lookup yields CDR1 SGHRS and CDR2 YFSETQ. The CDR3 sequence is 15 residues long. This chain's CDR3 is CASRPLGTPYNEQFF. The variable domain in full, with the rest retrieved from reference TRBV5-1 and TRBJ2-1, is KAGVTQTPRYLIKTRGQQVTLSCSPISGHRSVSWYQQTPGQGLQFLFEYFSETQRNKGNFPGRFSGRQFSNSRSEMNVSTLELGDSALYLCASRPLGTPYNEQFFGPGTRLTVL.

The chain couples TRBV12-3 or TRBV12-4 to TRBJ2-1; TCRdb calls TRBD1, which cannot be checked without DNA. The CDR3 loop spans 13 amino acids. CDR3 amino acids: CASSLSEFLARFF.

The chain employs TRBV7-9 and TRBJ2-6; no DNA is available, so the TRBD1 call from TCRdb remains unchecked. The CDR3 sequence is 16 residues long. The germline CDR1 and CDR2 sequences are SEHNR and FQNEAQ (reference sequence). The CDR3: CASSSRRRDRSPEVTF. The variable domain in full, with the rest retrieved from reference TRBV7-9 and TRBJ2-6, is DTGVSQNPRHKITKRGQNVTFRCDPISEHNRLYWYRQTLGQGPEFLTYFQNEAQLEKSRLLSDRFSAERPKGSFSTLEIQRTEQGDSAMYLCASSSRRRDRSPEVTFGAGSRLTVL.

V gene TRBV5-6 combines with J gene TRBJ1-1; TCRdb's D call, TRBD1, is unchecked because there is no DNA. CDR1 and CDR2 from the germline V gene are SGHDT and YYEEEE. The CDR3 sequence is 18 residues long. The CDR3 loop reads CATRLAGTGRGMNTEAFF.

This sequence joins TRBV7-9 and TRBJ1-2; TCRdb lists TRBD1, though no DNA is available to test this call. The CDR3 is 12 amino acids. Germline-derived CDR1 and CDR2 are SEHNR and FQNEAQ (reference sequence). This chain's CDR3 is CASTGDIDGYTF.

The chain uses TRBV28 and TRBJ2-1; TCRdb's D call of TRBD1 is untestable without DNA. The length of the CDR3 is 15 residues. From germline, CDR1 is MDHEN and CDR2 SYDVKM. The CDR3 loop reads CASSPHSDSYNEQFF.

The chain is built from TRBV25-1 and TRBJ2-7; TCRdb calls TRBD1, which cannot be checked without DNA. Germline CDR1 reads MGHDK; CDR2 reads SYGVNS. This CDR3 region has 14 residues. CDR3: CASREGPITYEQYF.

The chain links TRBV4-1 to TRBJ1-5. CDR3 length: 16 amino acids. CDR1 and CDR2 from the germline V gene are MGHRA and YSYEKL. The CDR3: CASSQPGGFSNQPQHF.

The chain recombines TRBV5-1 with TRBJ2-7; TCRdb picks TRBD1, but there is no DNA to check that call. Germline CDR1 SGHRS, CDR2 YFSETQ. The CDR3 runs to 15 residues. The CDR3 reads CASAPDGQGIYEQYF.

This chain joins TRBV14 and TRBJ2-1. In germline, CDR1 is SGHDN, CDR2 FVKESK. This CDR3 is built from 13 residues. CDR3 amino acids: CASSPVVADEQFF.

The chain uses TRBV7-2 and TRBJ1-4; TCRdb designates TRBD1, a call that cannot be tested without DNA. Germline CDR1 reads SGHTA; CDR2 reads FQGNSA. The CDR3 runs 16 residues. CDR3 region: CASRRTTDSYNEKLFF.

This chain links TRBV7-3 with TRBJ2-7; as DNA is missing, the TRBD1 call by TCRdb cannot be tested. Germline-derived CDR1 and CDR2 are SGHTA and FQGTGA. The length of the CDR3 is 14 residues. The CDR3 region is CASSLDRGKYEQYF.

CDR3: CASSLYQLTRKDRVSGNQPQHF. The chain links TRBV3-1 to TRBJ1-5; the D call from TCRdb, TRBD1, cannot be confirmed without DNA. CDR1 LGHDT and CDR2 YNNKEL come from the germline V gene (reference sequence). The CDR3 loop spans 22 amino acids.

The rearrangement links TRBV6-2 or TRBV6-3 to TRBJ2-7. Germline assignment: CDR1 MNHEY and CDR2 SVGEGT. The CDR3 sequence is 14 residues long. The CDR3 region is CASRSPGGSYEQYF.

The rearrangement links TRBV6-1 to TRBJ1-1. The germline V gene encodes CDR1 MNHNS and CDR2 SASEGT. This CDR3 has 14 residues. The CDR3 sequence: CASAGRGSNTEAFF.

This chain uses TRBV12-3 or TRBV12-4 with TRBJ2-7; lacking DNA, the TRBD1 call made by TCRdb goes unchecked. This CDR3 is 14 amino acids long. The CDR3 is CASSLAGTGYEQYF.